This T cell receptor (beta chain) was found in a study of shared clonotypes between healthy human individuals. Study results and caveats: Expectations were that clonotype sharing among donors would be affected by sequencing depth. Sampling was confined to blood; repertoires within tissues likely differ.

On this clone: The target antigen is unknown.

In replicate PCRs of unsorted PBMC, 250 to 300 ng DNA, 30,000 or so T cell genomes, was used. Generated by immunoSEQ multiplex PCR, the TCRdb table keeps only in-frame clones and is missing some. The sample contains fewer than 550,000 clones, roughly 85% of which appear only once. The germline gives CDR1 MDHEN, CDR2 SYDVKM. The V and J ends lost 6 bases and 3 bases, in that order; junction bases with no gene match: 0. The CDR3 covers 13 residues. The chain is built from TRBV28 and TRBJ2-3; TRBD2 aligns across 10 bases. The specimen sequenced was PBMCs. This receptor was obtained from a woman in her forties in good health. Some clones in this sample may be carry-over from other donors' samples. The CDR3 DNA is TGTGCCAGCAGAGCGGGAGGGACAGATACGCAGTATTTT. Its translation: CASRAGGTDTQYF.